This T cell receptor beta chain was recovered during a study of shared clonotypes between healthy human individuals (dated by TCRdb to 2018 to 2021). About the study as a whole: A couple of women and a few men aged 18 to 49 years were included in the cohort. Blood TCR repertoires of five healthy adults were deeply sequenced to estimate repertoire size and the extent of clonotype sharing between individuals. To increase sequencing depth and limit assay-specific biases, different laboratories used diverse techniques to prepare libraries and sequence TCR repertoires. Leukapheresis yielded between about 0.85 and 9.5 billion PBMCs per donor. General conclusions and limits of the study: The small number of donors limited the genetic and exposure-history diversity represented. Pairwise subsampling led to the expectation that sequencing depth would affect the degree of clonotype sharing among donors. Only blood was sampled, and tissue TCR repertoires likely differ from those in blood.

With respect to this clone: What this receptor recognizes is not known. It has no much larger one-base neighbor in the sample; base qualities were not kept.

Spanning cysteine to phenylalanine, the CDR3 consists of 13 amino acids. Only the CDR3 portion is preserved as DNA: 39 bases, with reading frame beginning at the first base. In the germline V gene, CDR1 corresponds to KGHSH and CDR2 to LQKENI. Deletion took 6 bases off V and 4 bases off J, with a span of 10 bases between the germline ends. Using the deep immunoSEQ assay, multiplex PCR amplified TCR CDR3 regions from genomic DNA. Extracted genomic DNA from each cell subset was distributed evenly across all wells of several immunoSEQ 96-well plates, and each plate was treated as a replicate. For unsorted PBMC, roughly 300 ng of genomic DNA, equivalent to about 30,000 T cell genomes, went into each replicate PCR. Ten immunoSEQ deep assay plates were used to sequence unsorted PBMC genomic DNA. The purified libraries were quantified using a Qubit 3.0 fluorometer, sized with a Bioanalyzer 2100, and then quantified again using the KAPA Library Quantification kit. Every immunoSEQ 96-well plate was sequenced on a dedicated single-read 150-cycle Illumina NextSeq 550 flow cell. The published analysis was carried out like this. The immunoSEQ output contained only junctional sequences without quality scores, so filtering could not match that applied to full-length reads. To assign V/J genes and CDR3, sequences were annotated using PyIR, a Python wrapper for IgBLAST v1.9, with IMGT germline references. Reads with weak V/J assignments (E-value above 1e-6), missing CDR3, stop codons, out-of-frame junctions, or ambiguous translated residues were removed. V3J clonotypes were defined by identical inferred V gene, J gene, and CDR3 amino acid sequence. The percentage overlap between two repertoires was calculated by dividing the number of shared unique clonotypes by the size of the smaller repertoire. Three approaches were used to assess repertoire richness: RTK rarefaction, the Chao1 estimator, and Recon v2.1 estimates of unobserved clonotypes. TCRdb stores this immuneACCESS table with in-frame sequences only. Part of the clones is absent; in the studies checked, under half of the shortfall reflects unresolved V genes, and no reason is known for the rest. That table is the source of V, J and clone size, and D and trimming were worked out from the DNA. Recorded for this sample are about 87,000 clones; approximately 51% of them occurred a single time. Of the sample, more than 13% falls within the top ten clones.

Healthy HIV-negative adults with no recently reported acute infections or vaccinations were included as donors. Every donor was a Caucasian adult residing in Nashville, Tennessee, USA. For unsorted samples, 75 million to 90 million PBMCs were counted, and genomic DNA was extracted using the QIAamp DNA Blood Mini kit. Blood was obtained by leukapheresis, after which PBMCs were separated by Ficoll-Histopaque density gradient centrifugation and cryopreserved in liquid nitrogen vapor phase. The sample consisted of PBMCs. This TCR was sampled from a woman in her 40s in good health. Some clones in this sample may be carry-over from other donors' samples. This sequence uses TRBV18 and TRBJ1-5; no D gene call is confident. The nucleotide sequence reads TGTGCCAGCTCCTTCACAGAAAATCAGCCCCAGCATTTT. This gives the protein CASSFTENQPQHF.